This T cell receptor (beta chain) was observed in a study of T cell changes during pregnancy in multiple sclerosis. Using immunoSEQ multiplex PCR, the repertoire was profiled, and TCRdb retains in-frame clones only, with some absent. Here the sample spans 53,000 or so clones, under 95% being singletons. V dropped 5 bases and J dropped 8 bases, with 15 bases sitting between them. The CDR3 is 13 residues long. Germline CDR1 is SGHTA and CDR2 is FQGNSA. The chain combines TRBV7-2 with TRBJ1-2, with D tentatively TRBD1 (5 bases). The source of this sequence is a female donor with multiple sclerosis, enrolled in a pregnancy study. The material was CD4+ T cells from peripheral blood mononuclear cells, obtained in the second trimester of pregnancy. The CDR3 nucleotides are TGTGCCAGCAGCCCTCAGGGCGGTTACGGCTACACCTTC. Translation gives CASSPQGGYGYTF.